This T cell receptor (beta chain) is from a study of vaccination effects on CD4 cells after COVID-19. Assay used: immunoSEQ multiplex PCR; TCRdb lists only in-frame clones, some missing. The sample has 30,000 or so clones, 70% to 75% seen once; the top ten hold roughly 10%. CDR3 length: 13 residues. Germline V gene lookup returns CDR1 MNHNY and CDR2 SVGAGI (reference sequence). Losses at the gene ends were 2 bases for V and 7 bases for J; bases not matched to a gene: 4. A single count supports this clone. Its matching antigen is unknown. Prior to sequencing, the ViraFEST assay stimulated PBMC with viral peptide pools, which expanded the antigen-specific CD4+ T cells. Following a roughly 11-day culture, CD4+ T cells were purified. Participants were vaccinated with two doses of either the BNT162b2 or mRNA-1273 vaccine.

The TCR originated in a human donor who received a COVID-19 vaccine. The specimen was CD4+ T cells from PBMCs cultured with HCoV-NL63 spike peptides, collected after COVID-19 vaccination. The V call is TRBV6-6, the J call TRBJ1-2; 7 bases match TRBD1. The CDR3 DNA follows: TGTGCCAGCAGTTACGAACAGGGGCTTGGCTACACCTTC. This gives the protein CASSYEQGLGYTF.